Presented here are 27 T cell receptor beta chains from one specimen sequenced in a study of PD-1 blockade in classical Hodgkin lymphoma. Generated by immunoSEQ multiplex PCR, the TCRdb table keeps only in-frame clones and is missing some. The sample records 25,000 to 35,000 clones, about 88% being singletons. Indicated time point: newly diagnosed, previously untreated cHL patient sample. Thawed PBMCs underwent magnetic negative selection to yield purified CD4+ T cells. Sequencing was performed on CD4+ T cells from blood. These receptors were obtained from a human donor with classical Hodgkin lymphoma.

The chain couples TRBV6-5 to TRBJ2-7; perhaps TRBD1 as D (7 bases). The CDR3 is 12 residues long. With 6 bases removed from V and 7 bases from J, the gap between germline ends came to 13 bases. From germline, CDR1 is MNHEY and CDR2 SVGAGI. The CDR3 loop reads CASSESGGEQYF. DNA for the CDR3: TGTGCCAGCAGCGAATCAGGGGGGGAGCAGTACTTC.

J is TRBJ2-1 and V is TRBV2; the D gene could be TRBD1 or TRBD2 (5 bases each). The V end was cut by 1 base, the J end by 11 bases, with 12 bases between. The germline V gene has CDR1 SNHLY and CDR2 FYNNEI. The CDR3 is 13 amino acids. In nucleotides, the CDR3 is TGTGCCAGCAGTGAAGTTTTAAGGGGACAGCAGTTCTTC. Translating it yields CASSEVLRGQQFF.

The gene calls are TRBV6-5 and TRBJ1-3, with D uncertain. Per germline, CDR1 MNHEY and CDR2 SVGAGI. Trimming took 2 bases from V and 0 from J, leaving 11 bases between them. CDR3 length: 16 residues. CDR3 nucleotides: TGTGCCAGCAGTTACGGGCCCCATAGCTCTGGAAACACCATATATTTT. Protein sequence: CASSYGPHSSGNTIYF.

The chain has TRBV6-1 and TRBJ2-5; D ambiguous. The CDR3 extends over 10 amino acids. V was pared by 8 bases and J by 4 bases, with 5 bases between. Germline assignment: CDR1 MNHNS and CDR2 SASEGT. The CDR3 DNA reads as TGTGCCAGCCTTGGAGAGACCCAGTACTTC. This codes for CASLGETQYF.

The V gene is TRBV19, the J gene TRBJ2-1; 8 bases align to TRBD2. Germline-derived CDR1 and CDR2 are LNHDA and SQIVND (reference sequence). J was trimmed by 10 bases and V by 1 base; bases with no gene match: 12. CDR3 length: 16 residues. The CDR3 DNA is TGTGCCAGTAGTATAGGGCCAGCGGGAGAGGTGGGGGAGCAGTTCTTC. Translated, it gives CASSIGPAGEVGEQFF.

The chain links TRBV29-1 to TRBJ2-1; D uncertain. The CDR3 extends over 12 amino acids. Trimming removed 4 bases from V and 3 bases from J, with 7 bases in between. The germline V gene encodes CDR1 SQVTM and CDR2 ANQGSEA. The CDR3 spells CSVAENYNEQFF. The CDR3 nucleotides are TGCAGCGTTGCAGAGAACTACAATGAGCAGTTCTTC.

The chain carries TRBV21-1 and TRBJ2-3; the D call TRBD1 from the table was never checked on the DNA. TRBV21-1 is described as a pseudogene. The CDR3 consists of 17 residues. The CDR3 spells CANSTLSRTGCTDTQYF. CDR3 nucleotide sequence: TGTGCCAACTCAACCTTGAGTCGGACAGGGTGCACAGATACGCAGTATTTT.

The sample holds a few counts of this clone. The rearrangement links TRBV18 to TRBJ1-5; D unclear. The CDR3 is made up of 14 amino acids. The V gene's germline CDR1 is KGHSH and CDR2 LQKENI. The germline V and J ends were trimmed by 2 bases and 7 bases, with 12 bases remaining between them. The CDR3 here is CASSPTEAGQPQHF. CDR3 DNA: TGTGCCAGCTCACCAACGGAGGCGGGACAGCCCCAGCATTTT.

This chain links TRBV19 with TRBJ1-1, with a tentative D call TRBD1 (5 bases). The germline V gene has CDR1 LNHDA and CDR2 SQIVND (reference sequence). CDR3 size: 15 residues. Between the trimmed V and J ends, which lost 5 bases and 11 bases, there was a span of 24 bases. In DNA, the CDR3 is TGTGCCAGTAGTCCTAATGAGCGGGGGGGGTTCGGGGCTTTCTTT. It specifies CASSPNERGGFGAFF.

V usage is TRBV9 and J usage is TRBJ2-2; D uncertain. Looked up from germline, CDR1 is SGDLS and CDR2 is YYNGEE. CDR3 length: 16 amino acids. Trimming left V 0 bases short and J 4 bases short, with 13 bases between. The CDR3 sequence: CASSVALGIGTGELFF. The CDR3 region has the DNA TGTGCCAGCAGCGTAGCTCTGGGAATAGGCACCGGGGAGCTGTTTTTT.

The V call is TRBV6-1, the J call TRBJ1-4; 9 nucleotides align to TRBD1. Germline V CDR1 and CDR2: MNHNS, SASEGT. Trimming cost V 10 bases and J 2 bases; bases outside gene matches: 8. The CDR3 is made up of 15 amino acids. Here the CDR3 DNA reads TGTGCCACCGCGACAGGGGGAAGTACTAATGAAAAACTGTTTTTT. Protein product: CATATGGSTNEKLFF.

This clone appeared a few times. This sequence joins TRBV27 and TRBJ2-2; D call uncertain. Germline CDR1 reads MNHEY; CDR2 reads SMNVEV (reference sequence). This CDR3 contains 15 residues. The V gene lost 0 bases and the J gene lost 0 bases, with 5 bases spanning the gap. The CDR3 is CASSLSHSNTGELFF. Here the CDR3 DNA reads TGTGCCAGCAGTTTATCTCATTCGAACACCGGGGAGCTGTTTTTT.

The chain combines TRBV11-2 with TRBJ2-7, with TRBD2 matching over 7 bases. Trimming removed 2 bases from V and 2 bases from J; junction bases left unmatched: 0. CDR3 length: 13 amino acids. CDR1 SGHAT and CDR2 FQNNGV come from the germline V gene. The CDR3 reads CASSLTSAYEQYF. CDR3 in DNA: TGTGCCAGCAGCTTAACTAGCGCCTACGAGCAGTACTTC.

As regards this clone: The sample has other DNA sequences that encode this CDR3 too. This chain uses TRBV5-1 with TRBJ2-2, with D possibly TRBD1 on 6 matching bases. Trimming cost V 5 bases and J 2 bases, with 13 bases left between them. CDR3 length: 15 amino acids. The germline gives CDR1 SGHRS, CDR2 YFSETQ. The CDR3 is CASRTTGPNTGELFF. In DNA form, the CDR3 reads TGCGCCAGCAGGACGACAGGCCCTAACACCGGGGAGCTGTTTTTT.

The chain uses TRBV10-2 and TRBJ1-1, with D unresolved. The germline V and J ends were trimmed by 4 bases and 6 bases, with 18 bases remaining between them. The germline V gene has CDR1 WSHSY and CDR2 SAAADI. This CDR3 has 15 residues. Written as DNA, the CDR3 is TGCGCCAGCAGTGGTCCCTCGACCGTTTTCTCTGAAGCTTTCTTT. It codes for CASSGPSTVFSEAFF.

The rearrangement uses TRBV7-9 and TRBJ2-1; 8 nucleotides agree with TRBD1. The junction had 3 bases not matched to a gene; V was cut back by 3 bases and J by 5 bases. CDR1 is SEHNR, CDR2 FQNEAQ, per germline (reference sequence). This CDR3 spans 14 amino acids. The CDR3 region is CASSLTQGDNEQFF. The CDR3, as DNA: TGTGCCAGCAGCTTGACACAGGGGGACAATGAGCAGTTCTTC.

CDR3 coding DNA: TGTGCCAACACTATCGACCAGGGTGACACTGAAGCTTTCTTT. Protein product: CANTIDQGDTEAFF. The V call is TRBV21-1, the J call TRBJ1-1; the table assigns TRBD1, which was not confirmed against the DNA. TRBV21-1 is listed as a pseudogene. CDR3 length: 14 residues.

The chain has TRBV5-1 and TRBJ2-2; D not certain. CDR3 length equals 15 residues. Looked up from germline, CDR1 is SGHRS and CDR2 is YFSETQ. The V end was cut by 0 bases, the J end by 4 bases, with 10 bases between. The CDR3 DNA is TGCGCCAGCAGCTTGGGCCTAGAGGCCACCGGGGAGCTGTTTTTT. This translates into CASSLGLEATGELFF. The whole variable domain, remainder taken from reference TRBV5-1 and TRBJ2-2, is KAGVTQTPRYLIKTRGQQVTLSCSPISGHRSVSWYQQTPGQGLQFLFEYFSETQRNKGNFPGRFSGRQFSNSRSEMNVSTLELGDSALYLCASSLGLEATGELFFGEGSRLTVL.

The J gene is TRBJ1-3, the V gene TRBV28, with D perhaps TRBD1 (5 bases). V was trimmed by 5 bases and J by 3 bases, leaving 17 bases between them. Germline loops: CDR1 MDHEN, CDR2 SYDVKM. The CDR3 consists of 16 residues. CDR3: CASSGASVTDGNTIYF. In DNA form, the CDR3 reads TGTGCCAGCAGTGGGGCCTCAGTTACAGATGGAAACACCATATATTTT.

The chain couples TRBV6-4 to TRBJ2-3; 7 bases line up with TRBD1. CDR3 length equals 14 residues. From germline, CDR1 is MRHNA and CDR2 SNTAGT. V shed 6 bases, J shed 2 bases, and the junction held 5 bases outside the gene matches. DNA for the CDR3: TGTGCCAGCAGGAAGGGGGCCTACACAGATACGCAGTATTTT. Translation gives CASRKGAYTDTQYF.

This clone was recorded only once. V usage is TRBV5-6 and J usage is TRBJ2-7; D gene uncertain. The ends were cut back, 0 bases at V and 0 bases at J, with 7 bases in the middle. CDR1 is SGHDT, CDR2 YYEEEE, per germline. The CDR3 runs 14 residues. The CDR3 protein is CASSLDRSSYEQYF. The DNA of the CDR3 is TGTGCCAGCAGCTTGGACCGCAGCTCCTACGAGCAGTACTTC.

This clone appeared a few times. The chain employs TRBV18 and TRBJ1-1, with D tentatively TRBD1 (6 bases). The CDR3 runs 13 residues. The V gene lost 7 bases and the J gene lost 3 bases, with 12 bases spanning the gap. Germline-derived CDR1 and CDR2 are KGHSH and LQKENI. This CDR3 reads CASLQGSYTEAFF. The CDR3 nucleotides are TGTGCCAGCTTGCAGGGGTCCTACACTGAAGCTTTCTTT.

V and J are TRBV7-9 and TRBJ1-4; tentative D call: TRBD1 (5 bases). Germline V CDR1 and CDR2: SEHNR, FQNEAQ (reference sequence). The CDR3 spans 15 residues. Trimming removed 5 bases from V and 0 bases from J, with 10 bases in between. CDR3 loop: CASSAQGTTNEKLFF. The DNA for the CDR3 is TGTGCCAGCAGCGCCCAGGGAACAACTAATGAAAAACTGTTTTTT.

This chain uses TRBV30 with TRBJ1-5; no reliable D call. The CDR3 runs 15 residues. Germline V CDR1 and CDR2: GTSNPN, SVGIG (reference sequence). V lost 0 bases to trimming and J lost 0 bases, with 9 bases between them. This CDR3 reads CAWSVKRVSNQPQHF. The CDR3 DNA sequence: TGTGCCTGGAGTGTTAAGAGGGTTAGCAATCAGCCCCAGCATTTT. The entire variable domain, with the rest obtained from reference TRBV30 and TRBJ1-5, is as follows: SQTIHQWPATLVQPVGSPLSLECTVEGTSNPNLYWYRQAAGRGLQLLFYSVGIGQISSEVPQNLSASRPQDRQFILSSKKLLLSDSGFYLCAWSVKRVSNQPQHFGDGTRLSIL.

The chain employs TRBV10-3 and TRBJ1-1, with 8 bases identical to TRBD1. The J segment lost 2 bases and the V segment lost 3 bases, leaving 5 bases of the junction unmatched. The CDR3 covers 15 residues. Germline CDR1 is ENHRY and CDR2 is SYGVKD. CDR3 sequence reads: CAISDPGTGNTEAFF. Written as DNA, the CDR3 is TGTGCCATCAGTGATCCCGGGACAGGCAACACTGAAGCTTTCTTT.

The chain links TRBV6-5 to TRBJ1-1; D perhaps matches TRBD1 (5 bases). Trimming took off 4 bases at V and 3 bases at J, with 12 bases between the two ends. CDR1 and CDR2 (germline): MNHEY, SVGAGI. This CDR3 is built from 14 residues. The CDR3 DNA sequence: TGTGCCAGCAGTTTCTCCCGGGGCCACACTGAAGCTTTCTTT. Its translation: CASSFSRGHTEAFF.

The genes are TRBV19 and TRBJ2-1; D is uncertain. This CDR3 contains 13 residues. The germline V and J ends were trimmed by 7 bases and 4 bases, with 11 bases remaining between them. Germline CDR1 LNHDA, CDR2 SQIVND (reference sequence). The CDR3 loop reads CASTERLYNEQFF. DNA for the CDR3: TGTGCCAGTACCGAGAGGCTATACAATGAGCAGTTCTTC.